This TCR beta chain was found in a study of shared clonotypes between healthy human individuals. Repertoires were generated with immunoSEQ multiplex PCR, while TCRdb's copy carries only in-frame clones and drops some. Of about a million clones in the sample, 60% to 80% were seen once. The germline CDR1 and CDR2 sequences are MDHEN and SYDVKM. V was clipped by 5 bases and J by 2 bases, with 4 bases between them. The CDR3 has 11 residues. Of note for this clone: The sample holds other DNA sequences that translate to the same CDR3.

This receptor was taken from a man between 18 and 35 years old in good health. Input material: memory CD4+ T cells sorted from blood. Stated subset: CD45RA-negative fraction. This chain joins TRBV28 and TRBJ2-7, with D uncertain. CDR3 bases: TGTGCCAGCAGTAGTCCCTACGAGCAGTACTTC. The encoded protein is CASSSPYEQYF.